The TCR beta chain under discussion was sequenced for a study of blood T cell repertoires in COVID-19. Study information: Sites in the United States, Italy and Spain provided acute and convalescent COVID-19 samples. Sources were T cells, B-cell-depleted T cells, or PBMCs; the material itself was cDNA or gDNA.

Per the original data handling: Amplification with reference gene primers provided the estimates of nucleated cell counts. Some clones are missing from TCRdb's copy, which holds only in-frame ones; the method was immunoSEQ multiplex PCR. V, J and clone size are those of that table, while D and trimming were read from the DNA. This sample carries 150,000 to 160,000 clones, 80% to 90% of them seen once, and the ten largest clones take around 16%. The CDR3 extends over 14 amino acids. The V gene lost 4 bases and the J gene lost 1 base, with 14 bases spanning the gap. Germline loops: CDR1 GTSNPN, CDR2 SVGIG (reference sequence).

The receptor comes from a woman aged 40 to 49 with acute or convalescent COVID-19. The rearrangement links TRBV30 to TRBJ2-7; D perhaps matches TRBD2 (5 bases). Sequenced material: peripheral blood. The CDR3 nucleotides read TGTGCCTGGACCCGTGGAGGCTCGTCCTACGAGCAGTACTTC. This codes for CAWTRGGSSYEQYF.